This TCR beta chain was sequenced in a study of T cell responses to AZD1222 COVID-19 vaccine (dated by TCRdb to the early 2020s). Background on the whole study: A total of more than 230 trial participants underwent TCR sequencing, of whom 200 to 220 had received two doses of AZD1222 and some 25 had received two doses of the MenACWY control vaccine. Trial participants were enrolled by age into 18-55, 56-69 and 70-plus year subgroups, with roughly 160, 29 and 62 TCR-sequenced participants respectively.

The CDR3 regions of human TCRbeta chains were subjected to immunosequencing. The authors' pipeline ran thus. TCRs in the repertoires were matched against a reference library of SARS-CoV-2-specific TCRs that had been generated with the MIRA antigen-specificity platform. Breadth meant the fraction of unique TCRs that were SARS-CoV-2-associated, whereas depth meant the fraction of total T cells that were SARS-CoV-2-associated. Using the MIRA data, each spike-specific TCR was assigned both to the spike region to which the TCR was reactive and to a CD4 or CD8 class. Log10-transformed breadth and depth values were compared by one-way ANOVA with Sidak's multiple comparisons tests. TCRdb obtained this table from immuneACCESS and retained in-frame rearrangements with V and J assigned. These tables miss some clones; where compared with another copy, unresolved V genes account for less than half of the shortfall, and the remainder is unexplained. That table furnishes V, J and clone size, whereas the DNA furnished D and trimming. Here the sample has approximately 43,000 clones; approximately 88% occur a single time. The ten top clones hold approximately 25% of the sample.

Concerning this clone: Its antigen target is currently unknown. Within one base of it there is no much larger clone, and no base qualities were kept.

Broader findings and caveats from the paper: The whole spike protein was spanned by vaccine-associated CD4 TCRs, and dominant responses were seen in regions 160-218 and 743-854. Conclusions about previously exposed vaccinees were limited because only 6 or 7 AZD1222 recipients were SARS-CoV-2 seropositive at baseline. Participants were mostly white British and included more females than males, and it was suggested by the authors that clonal diversity may have been underestimated. A significant rise in spike-specific TCR breadth and depth was observed after two AZD1222 doses relative to day 0 and relative to MenACWY recipients. The 56-69-year group was small, and its depth increase did not reach significance, likely because of low power. Reportedly, close to half of the unique spike-specific TCRs recognized epitopes lying outside the regions that are mutated in the B.1.351 and B.1.1.7 variants. Because no day 14 peak-response samples were available, repertoires were characterized only after the peak T cell response.

The CDR3 runs 15 residues from the cysteine to the phenylalanine. CDR3 DNA only is kept here, 45 bases in frame from base 1. According to the germline V gene, CDR1 reads MDHEN and CDR2 reads SYDVKM. Trimming removed 7 bases from V and 5 bases from J, leaving 18 bases between the germline ends. What this sample's time point label stands for: about 28 days (+/-7) after the second vaccine dose. Because spike-specific TCR depth and breadth did not differ between the two schedules, AZD1222 recipients who got a second dose at roughly 4 weeks were pooled with those who got a second dose at roughly 12 weeks. The vaccinee samples were drawn from two UK trials, COV001 and COV002, one of which was a single-blind randomized controlled phase 2/3 trial testing AZD1222 (ChAdOx1 nCoV-19) in healthy adults. Trial participant PBMC samples were collected at day 0 and day 28 after the second dose for TCRbeta chain sequencing.

The chain uses TRBV28 and TRBJ2-1; the D element could tentatively be TRBD1 or TRBD2, as 5 bases agree for each. The sequence was obtained from an adult who received the AZD1222 COVID-19 vaccine. The sample in question was peripheral blood, obtained 28 days after the second AZD1222 dose. The DNA reads as follows: TGTGCCAGCACCGGGGCCAACGAAGGGAACAATGAGCAGTTCTTC. It is translated as CASTGANEGNNEQFF.